This T cell receptor (beta chain) was identified in a study of shared clonotypes between healthy human individuals. The data were produced by immunoSEQ multiplex PCR, yet TCRdb's version contains in-frame clones alone and is incomplete. The table has approximately 1,000,000 clones, approximately 77% seen once. This CDR3 comprises 17 residues. Per the germline V gene, CDR1 is KGHSH and CDR2 is LQKENI. Trimming stripped 3 bases from V and 0 bases from J, with 12 bases between. General study points: Naive CD4 clonotypes were shared across a handful of donors at roughly 5.5%.

Notes on this clone: The antigen remains undetermined.

This chain connects TRBV18 to TRBJ2-6; D gene ambiguous. The sequenced material came from memory CD4+ T cells from PBMCs. Subset meaning: CD45RA-negative fraction. This sequence originates from a man aged 18-30 years in good health. Some clones in this sample may be carry-over from other donors' samples. The CDR3 is CASSPILGSSGANVLTF. In DNA form, the CDR3 reads TGTGCCAGCTCACCGATACTGGGGTCCTCTGGGGCCAACGTCCTGACTTTC.